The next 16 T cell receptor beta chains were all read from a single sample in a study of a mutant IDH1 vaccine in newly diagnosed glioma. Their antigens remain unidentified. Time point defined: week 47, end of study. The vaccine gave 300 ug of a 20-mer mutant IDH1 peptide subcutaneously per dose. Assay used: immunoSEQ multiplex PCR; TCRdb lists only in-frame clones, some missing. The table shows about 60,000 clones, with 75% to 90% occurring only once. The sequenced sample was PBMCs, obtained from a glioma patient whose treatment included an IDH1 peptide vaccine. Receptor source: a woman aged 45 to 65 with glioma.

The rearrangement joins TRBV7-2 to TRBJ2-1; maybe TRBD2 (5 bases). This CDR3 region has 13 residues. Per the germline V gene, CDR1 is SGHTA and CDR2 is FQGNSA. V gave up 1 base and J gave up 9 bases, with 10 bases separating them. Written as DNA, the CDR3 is TGTGCCAGCAGCTTAGATTCCGGGATTGAGCAGTTCTTC. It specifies CASSLDSGIEQFF.

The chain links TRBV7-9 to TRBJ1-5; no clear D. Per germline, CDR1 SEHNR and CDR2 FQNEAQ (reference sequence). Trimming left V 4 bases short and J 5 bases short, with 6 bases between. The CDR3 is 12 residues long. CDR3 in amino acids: CASSYSDQPQHF. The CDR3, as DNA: TGTGCCAGCAGCTACAGTGATCAGCCCCAGCATTTT. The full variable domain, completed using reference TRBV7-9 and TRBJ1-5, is DTGVSQNPRHKITKRGQNVTFRCDPISEHNRLYWYRQTLGQGPEFLTYFQNEAQLEKSRLLSDRFSAERPKGSFSTLEIQRTEQGDSAMYLCASSYSDQPQHFGDGTRLSIL.

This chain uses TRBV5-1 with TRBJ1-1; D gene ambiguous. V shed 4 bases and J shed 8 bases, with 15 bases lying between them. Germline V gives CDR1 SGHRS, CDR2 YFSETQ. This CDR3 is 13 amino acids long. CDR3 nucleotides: TGCGCCAGCAGCCCTGGGCTCCACCCGGAAGCTTTCTTT. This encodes CASSPGLHPEAFF.

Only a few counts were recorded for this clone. The CDR3, as DNA: TGTGCCAGCGGCGCCAGACAGGGCGTAAATTCACCCCTCCACTTT. Protein sequence: CASGARQGVNSPLHF. The chain joins TRBV2 to TRBJ1-6; TRBD1 agrees at 7 bases. From germline, CDR1 is SNHLY and CDR2 FYNNEI. CDR3 size: 15 residues. V lost 8 bases, J lost 7 bases, and 11 bases stayed unmatched.

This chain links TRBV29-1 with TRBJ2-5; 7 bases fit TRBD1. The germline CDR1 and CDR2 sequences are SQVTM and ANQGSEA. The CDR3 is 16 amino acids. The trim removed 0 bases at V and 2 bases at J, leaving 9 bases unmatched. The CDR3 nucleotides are TGCAGCGTTGAAGAAGGGGACAGCTGGGTACAAGAGACCCAGTACTTC. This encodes CSVEEGDSWVQETQYF.

CDR3 nucleotides: TGTGCCAGTAGTATCGACAGGGGGGCGACGTCCGAGCAGTACTTC. Its protein product is CASSIDRGATSEQYF. The rearrangement joins TRBV19 to TRBJ2-7, with 9 bases aligning to TRBD1. The V gene's germline CDR1 is LNHDA and CDR2 SQIVND (reference sequence). The CDR3 spans 15 residues. Trimming took 3 bases from V and 6 from J; bases not matched to a gene: 9.

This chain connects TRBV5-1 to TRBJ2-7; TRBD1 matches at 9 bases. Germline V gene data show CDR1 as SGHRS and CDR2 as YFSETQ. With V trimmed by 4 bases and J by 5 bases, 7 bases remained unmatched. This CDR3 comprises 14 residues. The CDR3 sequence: CASSEIQGANEQYF. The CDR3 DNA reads TGCGCCAGCAGCGAAATACAGGGGGCGAACGAGCAGTACTTC.

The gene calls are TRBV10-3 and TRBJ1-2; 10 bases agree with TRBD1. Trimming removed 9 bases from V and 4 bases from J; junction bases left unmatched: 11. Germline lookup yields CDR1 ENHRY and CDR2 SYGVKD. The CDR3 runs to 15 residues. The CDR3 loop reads CAIHGQGELGYGYTF. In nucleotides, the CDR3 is TGTGCCATACATGGACAGGGGGAACTCGGCTATGGCTACACCTTC.

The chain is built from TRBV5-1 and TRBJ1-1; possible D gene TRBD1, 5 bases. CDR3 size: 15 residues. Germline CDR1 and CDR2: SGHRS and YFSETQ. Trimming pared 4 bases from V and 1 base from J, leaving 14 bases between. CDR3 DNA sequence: TGCGCCAGCAGCGAGACCGGGACCGCGAACACTGAAGCTTTCTTT. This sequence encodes CASSETGTANTEAFF.

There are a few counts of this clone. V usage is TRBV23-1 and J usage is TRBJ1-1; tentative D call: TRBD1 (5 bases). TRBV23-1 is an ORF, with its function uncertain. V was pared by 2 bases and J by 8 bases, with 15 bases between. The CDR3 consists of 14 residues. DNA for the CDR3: TGCGCCAGCAGTCAACCTCGGGGCCGTTGGGAAGCTTTCTTT. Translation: CASSQPRGRWEAFF.

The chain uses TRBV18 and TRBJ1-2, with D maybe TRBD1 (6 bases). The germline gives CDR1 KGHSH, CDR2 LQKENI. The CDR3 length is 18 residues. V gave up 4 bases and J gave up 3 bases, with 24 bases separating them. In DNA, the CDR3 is TGTGCCAGCTCACTCCGGGGTCTGCAGGGGCGGACCGACTATGGCTACACCTTC. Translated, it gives CASSLRGLQGRTDYGYTF.

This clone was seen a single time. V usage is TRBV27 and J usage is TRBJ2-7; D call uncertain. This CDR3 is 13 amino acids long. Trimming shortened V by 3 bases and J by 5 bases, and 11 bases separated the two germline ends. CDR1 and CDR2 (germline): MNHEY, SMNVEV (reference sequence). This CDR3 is CASSFSGSHEQYF. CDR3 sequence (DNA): TGTGCCAGCAGTTTCTCAGGAAGCCACGAGCAGTACTTC.

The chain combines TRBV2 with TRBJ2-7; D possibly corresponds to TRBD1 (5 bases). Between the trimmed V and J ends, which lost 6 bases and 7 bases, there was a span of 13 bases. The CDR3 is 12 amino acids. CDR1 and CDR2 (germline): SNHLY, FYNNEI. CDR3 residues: CASREYPGEQYF. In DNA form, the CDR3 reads TGTGCCAGCAGGGAGTACCCAGGGGAGCAGTACTTC.

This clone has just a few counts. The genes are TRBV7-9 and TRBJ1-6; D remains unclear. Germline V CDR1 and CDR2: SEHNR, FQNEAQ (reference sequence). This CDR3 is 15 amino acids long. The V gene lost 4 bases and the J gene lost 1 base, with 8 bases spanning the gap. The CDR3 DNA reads TGTGCCAGCAGCTGGAGTGGTTCCTATAATTCACCCCTCCACTTT. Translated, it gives CASSWSGSYNSPLHF.

The CDR3, as DNA: TGTGCCAGCAGCGCATGGACAGGGAACACCGGGGAGCTGTTTTTT. Translated: CASSAWTGNTGELFF. The rearrangement links TRBV7-8 to TRBJ2-2; the match to TRBD1 covers 7 bases. CDR1 and CDR2 from the germline V gene are SGHVS and FQNEAQ. The CDR3 consists of 15 residues. The ends lost 5 bases at V and 1 base at J; junction bases unmatched: 4.

The CDR3 spells CASSYRSGGSPLHF. The CDR3 DNA reads as TGTGCCAGCAGTTATAGATCAGGGGGTTCACCCCTCCACTTT. The chain couples TRBV6-6 to TRBJ1-6; 7 nucleotides match TRBD1. Trimming at V came to 3 bases and at J to 9 bases, leaving 5 bases not matched to a gene. Germline V gene data show CDR1 as MNHNY and CDR2 as SVGAGI (reference sequence). There are 14 residues in the CDR3.